Following are 29 T cell receptor beta chains from one sample sequenced in a study of beta chain features in type 1 diabetes listed by TCRdb under 2018. What the authors observed across the whole study: In all four CD4+ subsets, TCRB CDR3 length was moderately but significantly shorter in type 1 diabetes patients.

Their cognate antigens are unknown. Preparation of the library involved the immunoSEQ multiplex PCR assay. All of the isolated RNA was reverse transcribed with the High Capacity cDNA Reverse Transcription Kit, so expressed TCRB transcripts were sequenced. TCRdb obtained this table from immuneACCESS and retained in-frame rearrangements with V and J assigned. These tables miss some clones; where compared with another copy, unresolved V genes account for less than half of the shortfall, and the remainder is unexplained. For this sample the table gives roughly 180,000 clones, of which about 8% were detected only once. The ten largest clonotypes hold roughly 0.97% of the sample. Sequencing used central memory CD4+ T cells from blood. The source of these receptors is a woman in her forties with type 1 diabetes.

This clone has just a few counts. The chain couples TRBV7-3 to TRBJ1-2; no clear D. Germline lookup yields CDR1 SGHTA and CDR2 FQGTGA. This CDR3 is 13 amino acids long. Trimming took 8 bases from V and 6 from J, leaving 16 bases between them. CDR3 sequence: CASGGETDDGYTF. Here the CDR3 DNA reads TGTGCCAGCGGCGGGGAGACCGACGATGGCTACACCTTC.

In nucleotides, the CDR3 is TGCGCCAGCAGCCAAGGACTCGGGCGCGGAGGGTTCTCTAATGAGCAGTTCTTC. This sequence encodes CASSQGLGRGGFSNEQFF. The chain is built from TRBV4-1 and TRBJ2-1, with TRBD2 as a possible D gene (6 bases). Germline lookup yields CDR1 MGHRA and CDR2 YSYEKL. This CDR3 has 18 residues. Trimming removed 1 base at V and 7 bases at J, with 23 bases between.

This CDR3 is CASSQGAQKGYGYTF. Here the CDR3 DNA reads TGCGCCAGCAGCCAAGGGGCCCAAAAGGGGTATGGCTACACCTTC. The rearrangement joins TRBV4-3 to TRBJ1-2, with a tentative D call TRBD1 (5 bases). V lost 1 base, J lost 5 bases, and 14 bases lay in between. The CDR3 runs to 15 residues. Per germline, CDR1 LGHNA and CDR2 YSLEER.

This clone was observed a few times. V usage is TRBV6-1 and J usage is TRBJ2-5; weak D call: TRBD1 (5 bases). CDR1 and CDR2 from the germline V gene are MNHNS and SASEGT. V was clipped by 8 bases and J by 5 bases, with 18 bases between them. This CDR3 comprises 14 residues. CDR3 sequence (DNA): TGTGCCAGCGCCCCAGGGCAGCTAGAGGAGACCCAGTACTTC. Translation: CASAPGQLEETQYF.

There are a few counts of this clone. The chain carries TRBV7-2 and TRBJ2-5; D unresolved. The CDR3 extends over 13 amino acids. Germline CDR1 and CDR2: SGHTA and FQGNSA. Deletions cut 5 bases from V and 2 bases from J, with 9 bases between. The CDR3 DNA follows: TGTGCCAGCAGCCCCTGGCTTCAAGAGACCCAGTACTTC. It translates to CASSPWLQETQYF.

The chain links TRBV19 to TRBJ2-3; 11 positions agree with TRBD2. Germline CDR1 LNHDA, CDR2 SQIVND (reference sequence). J lost 0 bases, V lost 6 bases, and 5 bases had no gene match. The CDR3 spans 16 residues. The CDR3 loop reads CASRSGTSGSTDTQYF. As DNA, the CDR3 is TGTGCCAGTAGGTCCGGGACTAGCGGAAGCACAGATACGCAGTATTTT.

This clone came up a few times. V and J are TRBV7-9 and TRBJ1-5; D is uncertain. The CDR3 runs 14 residues. V was clipped by 1 base and J by 4 bases, with 8 bases between them. Germline V lookup: CDR1 SEHNR, CDR2 FQNEAQ (reference sequence). The CDR3 DNA reads TGTGCCAGCAGCTTAGGGCCCCGAAATCAGCCCCAGCATTTT. Its translation is CASSLGPRNQPQHF.

The J gene is TRBJ2-3, the V gene TRBV19; D gene unclear. The CDR3 covers 13 residues. The V and J ends lost 5 bases and 2 bases respectively, with 8 bases between them. Germline V gives CDR1 LNHDA, CDR2 SQIVND (reference sequence). The CDR3 protein is CASSPLATDTQYF. In DNA form, the CDR3 reads TGTGCCAGTAGTCCTTTAGCCACAGATACGCAGTATTTT.

The chain employs TRBV18 and TRBJ1-1; D ambiguous. V lost 10 bases to trimming and J lost 1 base, with 19 bases between them. The germline V gene has CDR1 KGHSH and CDR2 LQKENI. The CDR3 extends over 15 amino acids. The CDR3 is CATSMVVVGNTEAFF. For the CDR3, the DNA is TGTGCCACCTCTATGGTTGTCGTCGGGAACACTGAAGCTTTCTTT.

The chain recombines TRBV4-2 with TRBJ1-4; D is possibly TRBD1 (5 bases). The CDR3 has 14 residues. Trimming left V 4 bases short and J 2 bases short, with 8 bases between. Germline CDR1 LGHNA, CDR2 YNFKEQ. CDR3 sequence: CASSPGFTNEKLFF. The CDR3 nucleotides are TGTGCCAGCAGCCCAGGGTTTACTAATGAAAAACTGTTTTTT.

The gene calls are TRBV5-4 and TRBJ1-1, with D unresolved. Germline V CDR1 and CDR2: SGHNT, YYREEE (reference sequence). Trimming removed 2 bases from V and 0 bases from J, with 11 bases in between. CDR3 length: 15 amino acids. The CDR3 sequence is CASSLGGLMNTEAFF. In DNA, the CDR3 is TGTGCCAGCAGCTTAGGCGGGCTTATGAACACTGAAGCTTTCTTT.

This clone was observed a few times. The chain employs TRBV6-5 and TRBJ2-3; tentative D call: TRBD2 (6 bases). The V end lost 6 bases, the J end lost 2 bases, and 12 bases lay between the germline ends. Per germline, CDR1 MNHEY and CDR2 SVGAGI. The CDR3 has 14 amino acids. The DNA of the CDR3 is TGTGCCAGCAGGGATAGCGGTTTCACAGATACGCAGTATTTT. This sequence encodes CASRDSGFTDTQYF.

This clone was detected only a few times. This sequence joins TRBV28 and TRBJ2-7; 8 nucleotides align to TRBD1. CDR1 is MDHEN and CDR2 is SYDVKM in the germline V gene. The CDR3 covers 15 residues. Losses at the gene ends were 5 bases for V and 1 base for J; bases not matched to a gene: 7. In DNA form, the CDR3 reads TGTGCCAGCAGTACAGGGGACAGGCTTTCCTACGAGCAGTACTTC. Its translation is CASSTGDRLSYEQYF.

The chain employs TRBV14 and TRBJ2-5; a weak D match, TRBD1 (5 bases). There are 17 residues in the CDR3. V gave up 3 bases and J gave up 5 bases, with 22 bases separating them. CDR1 is SGHDN, CDR2 FVKESK, per germline. CDR3 sequence reads: CASSQSRVDSPQETQYF. The CDR3 region has the DNA TGTGCCAGCAGCCAGAGCAGGGTAGACTCCCCCCAGGAGACCCAGTACTTC.

This CDR3 is CAWSLGGNTEAFF. CDR3 nucleotides: TGTGCCTGGAGTCTGGGGGGTAACACTGAAGCTTTCTTT. This rearrangement joins TRBV30 to TRBJ1-1, with D perhaps TRBD1 (5 bases). V lost 2 bases to trimming and J lost 2 bases, with 9 bases between them. The CDR3 length is 13 residues. Germline V lookup: CDR1 GTSNPN, CDR2 SVGIG (reference sequence).

This chain joins TRBV4-3 and TRBJ2-7; a possible D gene is TRBD2 (5 bases). In germline, CDR1 is LGHNA, CDR2 YSLEER. The length of the CDR3 is 16 residues. The V gene lost 0 bases and the J gene lost 1 base, with 13 bases spanning the gap. As DNA, the CDR3 is TGCGCCAGCAGCCAAGATCTGAGAGGGTATTCCTACGAGCAGTACTTC. Amino acids: CASSQDLRGYSYEQYF.

The rearrangement links TRBV9 to TRBJ2-2; TRBD2 agrees at 9 bases. This CDR3 spans 16 amino acids. Trimming took 0 bases from V and 5 from J; bases not matched to a gene: 5. Per germline, CDR1 SGDLS and CDR2 YYNGEE. In DNA form, the CDR3 reads TGTGCCAGCAGCGTAGTACCGCGGGAGGGAACCGGGGAGCTGTTTTTT. It is translated as CASSVVPREGTGELFF.

The gene calls are TRBV19 and TRBJ2-7; 9 bases line up with TRBD1. From germline, CDR1 is LNHDA and CDR2 SQIVND (reference sequence). The CDR3 loop spans 13 amino acids. Trimming at V came to 5 bases and at J to 6 bases, leaving 5 bases not matched to a gene. This chain's CDR3 is CASSSDRGSEQYF. DNA of the CDR3: TGTGCCAGTAGTTCGGACAGGGGTTCCGAGCAGTACTTC.

The rearrangement joins TRBV7-8 to TRBJ1-2; D is undetermined. Trimming shortened V by 5 bases and J by 6 bases, and 16 bases separated the two germline ends. CDR1 and CDR2 (germline): SGHVS, FQNEAQ. The CDR3 loop spans 14 amino acids. The CDR3 DNA sequence: TGTGCCAGCAGCCAGCGCGACGGGAAGGATGGCTACACCTTC. It specifies CASSQRDGKDGYTF.

The chain has TRBV6-5 and TRBJ2-1, with 8 bases that match TRBD1. The germline V gene encodes CDR1 MNHEY and CDR2 SVGAGI. The junction had 9 bases not matched to a gene; V was cut back by 4 bases and J by 7 bases. The CDR3 contains 15 residues. This CDR3 is CASSWEDRDGNEQFF. As DNA, the CDR3 is TGTGCCAGCAGTTGGGAGGACAGGGACGGGAATGAGCAGTTCTTC.

This clone was recorded at least ten times. V is TRBV2 and J is TRBJ2-1; D ambiguous. V was trimmed by 3 bases and J by 16 bases, leaving 13 bases between them. CDR3 length equals 11 residues. Germline loops: CDR1 SNHLY, CDR2 FYNNEI. CDR3 sequence: CASSENTIAFF. DNA of the CDR3: TGTGCCAGCAGTGAGAACACAATCGCCTTCTTC.

This chain uses TRBV19 with TRBJ2-1, with TRBD2 identical over 11 bases. CDR3 length: 17 residues. Losses at the gene ends were 8 bases for V and 6 bases for J; bases not matched to a gene: 15. Per the germline V gene, CDR1 is LNHDA and CDR2 is SQIVND (reference sequence). DNA of the CDR3: TGTGCCAGTGCCAGGGCTAGCGGGGGGATTTCCCCCAATGAGCAGTTCTTC. Its protein is CASARASGGISPNEQFF.

This clone was counted only a few times. DNA for the CDR3: TGTGCCAGCAGTTTATCCGGCAGGGATGATCAGCCCCAGCATTTT. The encoded protein is CASSLSGRDDQPQHF. The genes are TRBV28 and TRBJ1-5; weak D call: TRBD1 (5 bases). The V and J ends lost 1 base and 5 bases respectively, with 12 bases between them. Germline V gene lookup returns CDR1 MDHEN and CDR2 SYDVKM. This CDR3 has 15 residues.

The V and J genes are TRBV9 and TRBJ2-3; no clear D gene. Germline assignment: CDR1 SGDLS and CDR2 YYNGEE. CDR3 length equals 12 residues. Trimming took 0 bases from V and 5 from J, leaving 4 bases between them. CDR3 sequence (DNA): TGTGCCAGCAGCGTAGGCGGAGATACGCAGTATTTT. This translates into CASSVGGDTQYF.

The V gene is TRBV2, the J gene TRBJ1-5; 7 bases agree with TRBD1. J was trimmed by 4 bases and V by 8 bases; bases with no gene match: 5. This CDR3 has 13 amino acids. CDR1 and CDR2 (germline): SNHLY, FYNNEI. CDR3 in DNA: TGTGCCAGCGTTGGGACAGCAAATCAGCCCCAGCATTTT. This gives the protein CASVGTANQPQHF.

This clone appeared many times. The chain joins TRBV29-1 to TRBJ1-1; D is unresolved. V was pared by 6 bases and J by 8 bases, with 10 bases between. The length of the CDR3 is 10 residues. CDR1 SQVTM and CDR2 ANQGSEA come from the germline V gene. CDR3 coding DNA: TGCAGCGTCGCGGCGCAGGAAGCTTTCTTT. It specifies CSVAAQEAFF.

The V and J genes are TRBV7-8 and TRBJ2-7; D call uncertain. This CDR3 has 14 residues. Looked up from germline, CDR1 is SGHVS and CDR2 is FQNEAQ. Deletions cut 1 base from V and 1 base from J, with 8 bases between. CDR3 amino acids: CASSLGPRSYEQYF. The CDR3 region has the DNA TGTGCCAGCAGCTTAGGTCCCAGATCCTACGAGCAGTACTTC.

The rearrangement uses TRBV7-2 and TRBJ1-5; maybe TRBD1 (5 bases). This CDR3 comprises 16 residues. Germline V gene lookup returns CDR1 SGHTA and CDR2 FQGNSA. The V end lost 5 bases, the J end lost 2 bases, and 16 bases lay between the germline ends. CDR3 amino acids: CASSLVWGAGNQPQHF. For the CDR3, the DNA is TGTGCCAGCAGCCTCGTCTGGGGCGCAGGCAATCAGCCCCAGCATTTT.

This clone appeared a few times. The chain employs TRBV25-1 and TRBJ2-7, with D tentatively TRBD1 (5 bases). The CDR3 loop spans 14 amino acids. The germline gives CDR1 MGHDK, CDR2 SYGVNS. Trimming cost V 4 bases and J 3 bases, with 13 bases left between them. CDR3 loop: CASSAPGAYYEQYF. DNA for the CDR3: TGTGCCAGCAGTGCACCTGGGGCTTACTACGAGCAGTACTTC.